The next 2 T cell receptor beta chains were all read from a single sample in a study of T cells in Graves' hyperthyroidism and ophthalmopathy. From RNA transcripts, TCR beta CDR3 regions were amplified. Initially, a first-round RT-PCR of the TCR CDR3 employed the HTBI primer set. TCRdb passed the multiplex PCR reads through MiXCR, listing each CDR3 protein once. This table holds 300,000 to 450,000 distinct CDR3 sequences, more than 14% found once. The sample taken for sequencing was blood. The receptors were gathered from a woman in her thirties with Graves' ophthalmopathy.

The gene calls are TRBV7-2 and TRBJ2-1, with 13 bases aligning to TRBD2. With 2 bases clipped from V and 6 bases from J, the junction kept 1 base outside the gene matches. This CDR3 comprises 15 residues. Per germline, CDR1 SGHTA and CDR2 FQGNSA. CDR3 bases: TGTGCCAGCAGCTTATGGACTAGCGGGAGCAATGAGCAGTTCTTC. Translated: CASSLWTSGSNEQFF.

In this sample, this clonotype turned up many times. This chain connects TRBV5-1 to TRBJ2-1; D might be TRBD1 or TRBD2, each matching 5 bases. Germline assignment: CDR1 SGHRS and CDR2 YFSETQ. CDR3 length equals 16 residues. Between the trimmed V and J ends, which lost 0 bases and 7 bases, there was a span of 17 bases. The DNA for the CDR3 is TGCGCCAGCAGCTTGGAGGGTCCCCTCGAGGGGAATGAGCAGTTCTTC. This gives the protein CASSLEGPLEGNEQFF.